This TCR beta chain is from a study of CD8+ T cells in alopecia areata. The study, taken as a whole, reports: Scalp sample data also include resident alphabeta T cells from normal skin.

This clone was seen only once. As yet, its antigen is unknown. Researchers gathered lesional scalp punch biopsies and peripheral blood from patients with alopecia areata. Sorting of CD4+ and CD8+ T cells was performed on PBMCs. Germline CDR1 is SGHRS and CDR2 is YFSETQ. The ends were cut back, 0 bases at V and 2 bases at J, with 14 bases in the middle. The length of the CDR3 is 16 residues. cDNA reverse transcribed from extracted RNA served as the sequencing template. Sequencing was performed with immunoSEQ multiplex PCR; in TCRdb, only in-frame clones are kept and a portion is missing. Of over 85,000 clones in the sample, 35% to 45% were seen once.

The clonotype comes from a human donor with alopecia areata. V usage is TRBV5-1 and J usage is TRBJ2-5; D is tentatively TRBD1 or TRBD2 (5 bases each). Sequenced material: CD4+ T cells sorted from blood. CDR3 protein: CASSLALGETQETQYF. The CDR3 DNA reads as TGCGCCAGCAGCTTGGCCTTAGGGGAGACTCAAGAGACCCAGTACTTC.